The entry below gives a single T cell receptor beta chain sequence along with its context. What it binds is unknown. PCR primers comprised 60 Vbeta and 13 Jbeta primers. Sequencing used immunoSEQ multiplex PCR; TCRdb keeps in-frame clones, though not all of them. Altogether more than 150,000 clones are present, roughly four fifths being singletons, with the ten largest covering about 1.6%. This sample was taken from a study of cytomegalovirus exposure and HLA in healthy donors. For the study at large: Out of 150 million to 200 million T cells, an earlier analysis found some 110 million unique TCR beta sequences in total. Broader study findings: Both high specificity and high sensitivity reportedly marked the classifier's diagnosis of cytomegalovirus status. The study listed about 150 cytomegalovirus-associated TCR beta chains. CMV serostatus was the sole immune exposure information available.

Germline CDR1 and CDR2: SGHTS and YDEGEE. Between the trimmed V and J ends, which lost 5 bases and 0 bases, there was a span of 20 bases. The CDR3 contains 18 residues. The J gene is TRBJ2-2, the V gene TRBV5-8; D is perhaps TRBD1 (5 bases). The source of this sequence is a man aged 50-60 years in good health and CMV-seronegative. Sequencing used PBMCs. CDR3: CASRRHQTALTNTGELFF. Written as DNA, the CDR3 is TGTGCCAGCAGGCGTCATCAGACAGCCTTAACGAACACCGGGGAGCTGTTTTTT.